These 21 T cell receptor beta chains were sequenced from one sample in a study of preoperative IRX-2 immunotherapy in early breast cancer. The treatment was: preoperative locoregional IRX-2 cytokine immunotherapy. TCRdb's copy holds only in-frame clones and misses some; the assay was immunoSEQ multiplex PCR. The data hold about 19,000 clones, with around 81% observed a single time. The sample consisted of lymph node tissue, taken after IRX-2 immunotherapy. These receptors came from a human donor with breast cancer.

This clone was seen a handful of times. In DNA form, the CDR3 reads TGTGCCAGCAGTCCTCCCCTAGGCGTTGGCTCTGGAAACACCATATATTTT. As protein: CASSPPLGVGSGNTIYF. This chain joins TRBV28 and TRBJ1-3, with D uncertain. V was cut by 5 bases and J by 0 bases, with 17 bases left in between. The CDR3 spans 17 residues. CDR1 is MDHEN and CDR2 is SYDVKM in the germline V gene.

The V and J genes are TRBV18 and TRBJ2-5; D not resolved. Germline-derived CDR1 and CDR2 are KGHSH and LQKENI. The CDR3 has 15 residues. The V gene lost 1 base and the J gene lost 2 bases, with 11 bases spanning the gap. The CDR3 nucleotides are TGTGCCAGCTCACCACGGCAGGTCACTCAAGAGACCCAGTACTTC. Protein product: CASSPRQVTQETQYF.

This chain connects TRBV25-1 to TRBJ2-6; D remains ambiguous. Germline CDR1 and CDR2: MGHDK and SYGVNS. V lost 1 base and J 0 bases, leaving 4 bases between the germline ends. The CDR3 contains 15 residues. Here the CDR3 DNA reads TGTGCCAGCAGTGAATTCATCTCTGGGGCCAACGTCCTGACTTTC. This encodes CASSEFISGANVLTF.

This sequence joins TRBV30 and TRBJ1-4; D unresolved. Trimming took off 0 bases at V and 8 bases at J, with 13 bases between the two ends. Germline V gene sequence: CDR1 GTSNPN, CDR2 SVGIG (reference sequence). The CDR3 sequence is 14 residues long. CDR3 bases: TGTGCCTGGAGTGTATCGGGGATAGGGGAAAAACTGTTTTTT. It encodes CAWSVSGIGEKLFF.

J is TRBJ1-6 and V is TRBV6-8, with D uncertain. Germline-derived CDR1 and CDR2 are MNHGY and SAAAGT. This CDR3 region has 16 residues. V lost 3 bases, J lost 4 bases, and 13 bases lay in between. CDR3 sequence: CASSYISPGYNSPLHF. CDR3 in DNA: TGTGCCAGCAGTTATATTTCCCCGGGGTATAATTCACCCCTCCACTTT.

This chain connects TRBV6-8 to TRBJ1-5; a possible D gene is TRBD1 (5 bases). CDR3 length: 14 residues. Germline V gene lookup returns CDR1 MNHGY and CDR2 SAAAGT. Trimming took 5 bases from V and 0 from J, leaving 8 bases between them. DNA of the CDR3: TGTGCCAGCAGTAGGGGAAATAGCAATCAGCCCCAGCATTTT. This translates into CASSRGNSNQPQHF.

The V and J genes are TRBV1 and TRBJ2-3; the table's D call, TRBD2, was not checked against the DNA. TRBV1 is a known pseudogene. This CDR3 region has 15 residues. CDR3 loop: CASSQGRGNTDTQYF. The CDR3 DNA sequence: TGCGCCAGCAGCCAAGGGCGGGGGAACACAGATACGCAGTATTTT.

The chain carries TRBV11-3 and TRBJ2-6; D unresolved. The germline CDR1 and CDR2 sequences are SGHNT and YENEEA. Trimming pared 2 bases from V and 5 bases from J, leaving 10 bases between. CDR3 length: 15 residues. The CDR3 region is CASSLNGHWANVLTF. The CDR3 nucleotides read TGTGCCAGCAGCTTAAACGGTCACTGGGCCAACGTCCTGACTTTC. Combining the CDR3 with reference TRBV11-3 and TRBJ2-6 gives the whole variable domain EAGVVQSPRYKIIEKKQPVAFWCNPISGHNTLYWYLQNLGQGPELLIRYENEEAVDDSQLPKDRFSAERLKGVDSTLKIQPAELGDSAVYLCASSLNGHWANVLTFGAGSRLTVL.

The chain has TRBV6-8 and TRBJ1-2; tentative D call: TRBD1 (6 bases). Per the germline V gene, CDR1 is MNHGY and CDR2 is SAAAGT. V was shortened by 8 bases and J by 4 bases, with 11 bases between the two germline ends. The CDR3 totals 12 residues. Here the CDR3 reads CASGGHSYGYTF. As DNA, the CDR3 is TGTGCCAGCGGGGGACACTCCTATGGCTACACCTTC.

The DNA of the CDR3 is TGTGCCAGTAGCCCTACTCAGGACTCCTACAATGAGCAGTTCTTC. Residues: CASSPTQDSYNEQFF. The chain joins TRBV19 to TRBJ2-1; D ambiguous. This CDR3 spans 15 amino acids. Per the germline V gene, CDR1 is LNHDA and CDR2 is SQIVND (reference sequence). The V and J ends lost 6 bases and 0 bases respectively, with 12 bases between them. Full variable domain (outside the CDR3, taken from reference TRBV19 and TRBJ2-1): DGGITQSPKYLFRKEGQNVTLSCEQNLNHDAMYWYRQDPGQGLRLIYYSQIVNDFQKGDIAEGYSVSREKKESFPLTVTSAQKNPTAFYLCASSPTQDSYNEQFFGPGTRLTVL.

The chain has TRBV11-3 and TRBJ2-1; maybe TRBD1 (6 bases). Trimming removed 5 bases at V and 4 bases at J, with 21 bases between. Germline V CDR1 and CDR2: SGHNT, YENEEA. CDR3 length: 17 residues. The CDR3: CASSAQIQGLRYNEQFF. CDR3 in DNA: TGTGCCAGCAGCGCGCAGATCCAGGGGCTGAGATACAATGAGCAGTTCTTC. The variable domain in full, with the rest retrieved from reference TRBV11-3 and TRBJ2-1, is EAGVVQSPRYKIIEKKQPVAFWCNPISGHNTLYWYLQNLGQGPELLIRYENEEAVDDSQLPKDRFSAERLKGVDSTLKIQPAELGDSAVYLCASSAQIQGLRYNEQFFGPGTRLTVL.

Notes on this clone: With the read ending 1 residue before the CDR3 end, the germline J gene is used to fill in that end. The genes are TRBV10-3 and TRBJ1-2; no clear D. The V end lost 0 bases, the J end lost 6 bases, and 5 bases lay between the germline ends. The CDR3 has 12 residues. Per the germline V gene, CDR1 is ENHRY and CDR2 is SYGVKD. CDR3 DNA, as far as it was read: TGTGCCATCAGTGAGTCCAATGATGGCTACACC. Its translation is CAISESNDGYT. The complete CDR3 reads CAISESNDGYTF.

Points on this clone: The same CDR3 arises from other DNA sequences in this sample as well. The rearrangement joins TRBV28 to TRBJ2-5, with 9 bases matching TRBD1. This CDR3 contains 14 residues. The V gene end was trimmed by 6 bases and the J gene end by 4 bases; junction bases not matched to a gene: 6. Per germline, CDR1 MDHEN and CDR2 SYDVKM. The CDR3 nucleotides read TGTGCCAGCAGCCGGGGACAGGGAAGAGAGACCCAGTACTTC. Amino acids: CASSRGQGRETQYF.

The chain carries TRBV19 and TRBJ2-7, with TRBD2 matching over 11 bases. In germline, CDR1 is LNHDA, CDR2 SQIVND (reference sequence). J was trimmed by 3 bases and V by 2 bases; bases with no gene match: 0. The CDR3 extends over 14 amino acids. In nucleotides, the CDR3 is TGTGCCAGTAGTATACTAGCGGGGGGCTACGAGCAGTACTTC. Translating it yields CASSILAGGYEQYF.

The CDR3 bases are TGTGCCAGTAGTATGGGGAACAGGGGCTCTGGAAACACCATATATTTT. Amino acid sequence: CASSMGNRGSGNTIYF. The rearrangement uses TRBV19 and TRBJ1-3; 7 nucleotides match TRBD1. J was trimmed by 0 bases and V by 3 bases; bases with no gene match: 5. This CDR3 is built from 16 residues. From germline, CDR1 is LNHDA and CDR2 SQIVND (reference sequence).

The rearrangement links TRBV11-3 to TRBJ2-5; D might be TRBD2 (7 bases). Trimming shortened V by 5 bases and J by 5 bases, and 21 bases separated the two germline ends. Germline loops: CDR1 SGHNT, CDR2 YENEEA. The CDR3 has 16 amino acids. The CDR3 DNA is TGTGCCAGCAGCCCCGGGTGGGGGGGCCATGTTGAGACCCAGTACTTC. Its translation is CASSPGWGGHVETQYF.

This rearrangement joins TRBV6-8 to TRBJ2-3; weak D call: TRBD2 (6 bases). The CDR3 totals 13 residues. V lost 6 bases, J lost 1 base, and 8 bases lay in between. Per germline, CDR1 MNHGY and CDR2 SAAAGT. The CDR3 DNA reads TGTGCCAGCAGAGAGCGGGGCACAGATACGCAGTATTTT. It encodes CASRERGTDTQYF.

This clone turned up a few times. This chain uses TRBV18 with TRBJ1-5; 8 bases fit TRBD1. Germline V gives CDR1 KGHSH, CDR2 LQKENI. Trimming cost V 6 bases and J 6 bases; bases outside gene matches: 10. The length of the CDR3 is 15 residues. The CDR3 sequence is CASSRYGQGGQPQHF. CDR3 sequence (DNA): TGTGCCAGCTCCCGGTATGGACAGGGCGGTCAGCCCCAGCATTTT.

V gene TRBV25-1 combines with J gene TRBJ1-1; 10 bases agree with TRBD1. CDR1 and CDR2 from the germline V gene are MGHDK and SYGVNS. V dropped 1 base and J dropped 1; count of bases not matched to a gene: 6. This CDR3 contains 17 residues. The CDR3 loop reads CASSEWGQGKGNTEAFF. CDR3 coding DNA: TGTGCCAGCAGTGAATGGGGACAGGGGAAGGGGAACACTGAAGCTTTCTTT. Looking up the rest from reference TRBV25-1 and TRBJ1-1 gives the full variable domain: EADIYQTPRYLVIGTGKKITLECSQTMGHDKMYWYQQDPGMELHLIHYSYGVNSTEKGDLSSESTVSRIRTEHFPLTLESARPSHTSQYLCASSEWGQGKGNTEAFFGQGTRLTVV.

The chain is built from TRBV29-1 and TRBJ1-1; D is ambiguous. The germline gives CDR1 SQVTM, CDR2 ANQGSEA. This CDR3 has 13 amino acids. Between the trimmed V and J ends, which lost 1 base and 0 bases, there was a span of 6 bases. The CDR3 reads CSVEAGVNTEAFF. DNA of the CDR3: TGCAGCGTTGAAGCCGGGGTGAACACTGAAGCTTTCTTT.

The chain is built from TRBV28 and TRBJ2-3; D is unclear. Per germline, CDR1 MDHEN and CDR2 SYDVKM. The CDR3 loop spans 13 amino acids. Deletions cut 9 bases from V and 2 bases from J, with 12 bases between. This chain's CDR3 is CASTSLYTDTQYF. The CDR3 DNA follows: TGTGCCAGTACAAGTTTGTACACAGATACGCAGTATTTT. The variable domain in full, completed from reference TRBV28 and TRBJ2-3, reads DVKVTQSSRYLVKRTGEKVFLECVQDMDHENMFWYRQDPGLGLRLIYFSYDVKMKEKGDIPEGYSVSREKKERFSLILESASTNQTSMYLCASTSLYTDTQYFGPGTRLTVL.